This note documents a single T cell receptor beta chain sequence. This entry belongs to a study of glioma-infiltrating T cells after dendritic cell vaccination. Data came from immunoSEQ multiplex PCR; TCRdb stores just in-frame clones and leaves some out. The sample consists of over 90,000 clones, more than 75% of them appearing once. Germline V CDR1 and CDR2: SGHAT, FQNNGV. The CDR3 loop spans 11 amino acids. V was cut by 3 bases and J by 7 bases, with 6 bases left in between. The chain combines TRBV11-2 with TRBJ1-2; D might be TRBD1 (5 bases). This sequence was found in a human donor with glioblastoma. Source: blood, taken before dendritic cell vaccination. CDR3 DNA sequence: TGTGCCAGCAGCTTGGGGGGTGGCTACACCTTC. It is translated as CASSLGGGYTF.